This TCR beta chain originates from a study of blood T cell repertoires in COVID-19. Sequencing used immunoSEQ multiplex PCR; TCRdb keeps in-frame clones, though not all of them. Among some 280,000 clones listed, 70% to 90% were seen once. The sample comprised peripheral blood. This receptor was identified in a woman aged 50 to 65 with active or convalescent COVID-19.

CDR3 coding DNA: TGTGCCAGCTCACTACGGGACAGTAATTCACCCCTCCACTTT. It yields the protein CASSLRDSNSPLHF. The rearrangement links TRBV18 to TRBJ1-6; 7 bases are a match to TRBD1. V lost 4 bases to trimming and J lost 6 bases; unmatched junction nucleotides: 3. Per the germline V gene, CDR1 is KGHSH and CDR2 is LQKENI. The CDR3 runs 14 residues.